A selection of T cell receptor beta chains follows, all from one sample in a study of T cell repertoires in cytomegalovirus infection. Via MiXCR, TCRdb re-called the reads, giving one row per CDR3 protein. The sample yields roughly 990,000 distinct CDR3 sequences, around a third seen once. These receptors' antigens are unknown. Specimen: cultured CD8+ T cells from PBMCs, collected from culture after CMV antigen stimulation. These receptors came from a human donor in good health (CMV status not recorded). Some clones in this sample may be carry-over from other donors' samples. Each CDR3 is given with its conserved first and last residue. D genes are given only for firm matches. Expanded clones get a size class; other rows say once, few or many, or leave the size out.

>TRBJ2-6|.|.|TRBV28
CARAGLRAPGGANVLTF
TGTGCCAGGGCGGGACTCCGGGCCCCGGGCGGGGCCAACGTCCTGACTTTC
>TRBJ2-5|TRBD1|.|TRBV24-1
CATSHPGGQETQYF
TGTGCCACCAGTCACCCAGGGGGCCAGGAGACCCAGTACTTC
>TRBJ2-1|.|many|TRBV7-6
CASSHKAAGEGGSYNEQFF
TGTGCCAGCAGTCATAAGGCGGCAGGCGAAGGGGGCTCCTACAATGAGCAGTTCTTC
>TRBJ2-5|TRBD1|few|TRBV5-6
CASSPGQGFQETQYF
TGTGCCAGCAGCCCGGGACAGGGGTTTCAAGAGACCCAGTACTTC
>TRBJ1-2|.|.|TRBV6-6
CASSYDKPHYGYTF
TGTGCCAGCAGTTACGACAAACCCCACTATGGCTACACCTTC
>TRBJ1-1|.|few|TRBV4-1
CASSQSPGGANTEAFF
TGCGCCAGCAGCCAATCTCCGGGGGGGGCGAACACTGAAGCTTTCTTT
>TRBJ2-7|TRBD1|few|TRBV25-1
CASSDPPGQGSYEQYF
TGTGCCAGCAGTGATCCTCCGGGACAGGGTTCCTACGAGCAGTACTTC
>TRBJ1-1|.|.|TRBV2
CASSDPTGTRTEAFF
TGTGCCAGCAGTGACCCTACCGGGACTCGAACTGAAGCTTTCTTT
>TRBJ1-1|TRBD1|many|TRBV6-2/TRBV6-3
CASSYGQGGRIVLNTEAFF
TGTGCCAGCAGTTACGGACAGGGGGGGCGAATCGTCTTGAACACTGAAGCTTTCTTT
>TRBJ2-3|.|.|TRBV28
CASRVTIFSTDTQYF
TGTGCCAGCAGGGTGACTATTTTCAGCACAGATACGCAGTATTTT
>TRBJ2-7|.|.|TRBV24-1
CATSVLGTLLNPYEQYF
TGTGCCACCAGTGTCTTAGGGACACTCCTGAACCCCTACGAGCAGTACTTC
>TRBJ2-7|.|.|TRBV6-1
CASSKAHIYEQYF
TGTGCCAGCAGTAAAGCGCATATTTACGAGCAGTACTTC
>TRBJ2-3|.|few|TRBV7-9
CASNLAGTRYTDTQYF
TGTGCCAGCAACCTCGCAGGGACTCGATACACAGATACGCAGTATTTT
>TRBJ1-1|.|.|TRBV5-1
CASSFRKQGNTEAFF
TGCGCCAGCAGCTTTCGAAAACAGGGGAACACTGAAGCTTTCTTT
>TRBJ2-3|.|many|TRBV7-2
CASSLDGDPADTQYF
TGTGCCAGCAGCTTAGACGGGGACCCCGCAGATACGCAGTATTTT
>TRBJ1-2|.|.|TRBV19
CASRQLNYGYTF
TGTGCCAGTAGGCAGCTTAACTATGGCTACACCTTC
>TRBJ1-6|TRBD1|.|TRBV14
CASSQRDRNSPLHF
TGTGCCAGCAGCCAAAGGGACAGGAATTCACCCCTCCACTTT
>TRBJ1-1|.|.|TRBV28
CASSDPDRNTEAFF
TGTGCCAGCAGTGACCCCGATCGGAACACTGAAGCTTTCTTT
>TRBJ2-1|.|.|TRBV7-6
CASSLARRGYNEQFF
TGTGCCAGCAGCTTAGCGCGCAGGGGCTACAATGAGCAGTTCTTC
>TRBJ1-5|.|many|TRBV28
CASSFGNQPQHF
TGTGCCAGCAGCTTCGGGAATCAGCCCCAGCATTTT
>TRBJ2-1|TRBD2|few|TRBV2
CASSEGASGSSYNEQFF
TGTGCCAGCAGTGAGGGAGCTAGCGGCAGCTCCTACAATGAGCAGTTCTTC
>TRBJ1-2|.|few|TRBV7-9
CASSSSQGFNGYTF
TGTGCCAGCAGCTCATCCCAGGGTTTTAATGGCTACACCTTC
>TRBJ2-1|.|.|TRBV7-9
CASSPISSYNEQFF
TGTGCCAGCAGCCCCATTAGCTCCTACAATGAGCAGTTCTTC
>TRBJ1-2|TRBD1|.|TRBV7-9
CASSNRTGGVYGYTF
TGTGCCAGCAGCAACCGGACAGGGGGAGTTTATGGCTACACCTTC
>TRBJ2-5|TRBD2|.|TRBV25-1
CASGESGGAGAPQETQYF
TGTGCCAGCGGGGAGAGCGGGGGGGCCGGAGCCCCCCAAGAGACCCAGTACTTC
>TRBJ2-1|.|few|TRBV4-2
CASSHGTDNEQFF
TGTGCCAGCAGCCACGGGACTGACAATGAGCAGTTCTTC